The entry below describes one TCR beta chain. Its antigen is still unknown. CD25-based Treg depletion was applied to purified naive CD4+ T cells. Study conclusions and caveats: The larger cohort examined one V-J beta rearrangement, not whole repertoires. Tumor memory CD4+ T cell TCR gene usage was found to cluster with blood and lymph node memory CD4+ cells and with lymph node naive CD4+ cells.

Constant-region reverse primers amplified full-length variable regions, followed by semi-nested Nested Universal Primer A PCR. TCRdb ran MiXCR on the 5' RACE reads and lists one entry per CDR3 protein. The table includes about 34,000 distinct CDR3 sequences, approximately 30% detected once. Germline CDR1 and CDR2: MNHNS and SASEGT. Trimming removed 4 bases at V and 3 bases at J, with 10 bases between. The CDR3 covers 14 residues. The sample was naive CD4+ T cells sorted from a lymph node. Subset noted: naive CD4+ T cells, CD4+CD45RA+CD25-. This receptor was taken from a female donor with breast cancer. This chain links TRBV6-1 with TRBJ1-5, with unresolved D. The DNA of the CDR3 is TGTGCCAGCAGTGGCCGGTTTTTCAATCAGCCCCAGCATTTT. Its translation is CASSGRFFNQPQHF.